A selection of T cell receptor beta chains follows, all from one sample in a study of PD-1 blockade in classical Hodgkin lymphoma. Generated by immunoSEQ multiplex PCR, the TCRdb table keeps only in-frame clones and is missing some. The sample records tens of thousands of clones, about 92% being singletons. The input for sequencing was peripheral blood mononuclear cells (PBMCs), taken at baseline. The receptor source for this set is a human donor with classical Hodgkin lymphoma. Each CDR3 is given with its conserved first and last residue. The D gene is left open where the match is weak. Some rows have no size entry. The others give once, few or many, or a class for an expanded clone.

D gene,CDR3 length,clone size,V gene,J gene,CDR3 DNA,CDR3 protein
TRBD2,16,-,TRBV4-2,TRBJ2-7,TGTGCCAGCAGCCAAGAGGAAGCGGGAGCCCTCTACGAGCAGTACTTC,CASSQEEAGALYEQYF
-,14,-,TRBV27,TRBJ2-4,TGTGCCAGCAGTACCGGGCTAGCCAAAAACATTCAGTACTTC,CASSTGLAKNIQYF
TRBD2,14,once,TRBV19,TRBJ2-5,TGTGCCAGTAGTATGATTAGCGGGGGGCCGGCCCAGTACTTC,CASSMISGGPAQYF
TRBD1,15,once,TRBV28,TRBJ2-5,TGTGCCAGCAGTTCCTCCCCGGACAGGTTCGGGACCCAGTACTTC,CASSSSPDRFGTQYF
TRBD1,17,-,TRBV9,TRBJ2-2,TGTGCCAGCAGCGCGAGATCGACAGGGTTTGAGACCGGGGAGCTGTTTTTT,CASSARSTGFETGELFF
-,13,-,TRBV27,TRBJ2-5,TGTGCCAGCAGTTTAGATCCATTTAGGACCCAGTACTTC,CASSLDPFRTQYF
TRBD2,16,-,TRBV7-9,TRBJ2-5,TGTGCCAGCAGCTTATACCCCGCGGGAGGGGGGGAGACCCAGTACTTC,CASSLYPAGGGETQYF
-,16,once,TRBV27,TRBJ2-7,TGTGCCAGCAGCCTCACCATGGAGGACCTGACTTACGAGCAGTACTTC,CASSLTMEDLTYEQYF
TRBD1,15,-,TRBV5-1,TRBJ1-3,TGCGCCAGCAGGGGGACAGGCAGCTCTGGAAACACCATATATTTT,CASRGTGSSGNTIYF
-,13,-,TRBV11-2,TRBJ2-7,TGTGCCAGCAGCTTGCAGGTCTCCTACGAGCAGTACTTC,CASSLQVSYEQYF
TRBD1,13,-,TRBV29-1,TRBJ1-1,TGCAGCGTTGCGGGACAGATGAACACTGAAGCTTTCTTT,CSVAGQMNTEAFF
TRBD2,16,-,TRBV9,TRBJ2-1,TGTGCCAGCAGCCACTTTACGGGCGGGGGGCCTAATGAGCAGTTCTTC,CASSHFTGGGPNEQFF
TRBD2,15,-,TRBV18,TRBJ2-2,TGTGCCAGCTCACCGGGACTAGCGTATGCCGGGGAGCTGTTTTTT,CASSPGLAYAGELFF
-,13,once,TRBV28,TRBJ1-5,TGTGCCAGCAGAGGAGGTGGCAATCAGCCCCAGCATTTT,CASRGGGNQPQHF
-,14,-,TRBV19,TRBJ1-3,TGTGCCAGTAGTATATGGACCTCTGGAAACACCATATATTTT,CASSIWTSGNTIYF
-,13,-,TRBV6-5,TRBJ2-7,TGTGCCAGCAGTTACTCGACGGCAGCCGAGCAGTACTTC,CASSYSTAAEQYF
TRBD1,16,-,TRBV9,TRBJ1-1,TGTGCCAGCAGCGGGACAGGGAGTCCCCCGGACACTGAAGCTTTCTTT,CASSGTGSPPDTEAFF
-,14,-,TRBV30,TRBJ1-2,TGTGCCTGGAGTGGTGTCGGAGCTAACTATGGCTACACCTTC,CAWSGVGANYGYTF
TRBD1,15,-,TRBV5-8,TRBJ2-2,TGTGCCAGCAGCTTGGGGACAGGGGTCACCGGGGAGCTGTTTTTT,CASSLGTGVTGELFF
TRBD2,15,-,TRBV7-6,TRBJ2-3,TGTGCCAGCAGCTTGCTGGCGGGGGACACAGATACGCAGTATTTT,CASSLLAGDTDTQYF
-,14,-,TRBV7-9,TRBJ1-1,TGTGCCAGCAGCTTAGGGACCGGGCGGACTGAAGCTTTCTTT,CASSLGTGRTEAFF
-,13,-,TRBV19,TRBJ2-7,TGTGCCAGTAGTATCGGGCAGTCCTACGAGCAGTACTTC,CASSIGQSYEQYF
-,12,-,TRBV28,TRBJ2-5,TGTGCCAGCCACCGGAGTCGGGAGACCCAGTACTTC,CASHRSRETQYF
-,12,-,TRBV11-2,TRBJ2-7,TGTGCCAGCAGCTTAACTTTTCACGAGCAGTACTTC,CASSLTFHEQYF
-,12,once,TRBV15,TRBJ1-1,TGTGCCACCAGCAGGTTGAACACTGAAGCTTTCTTT,CATSRLNTEAFF
-,15,-,TRBV13,TRBJ1-3,TGTGCCAGCAGCTTGACGACGGACACGGTGAACACCATATATTTT,CASSLTTDTVNTIYF
-,13,few,TRBV7-3,TRBJ1-1,TGTGCCAGCAGCTTAAGCTACAGCACTGAAGCTTTCTTT,CASSLSYSTEAFF
TRBD1,14,-,TRBV5-1,TRBJ1-1,TGCGCCAGCAGCTCCCTTCTAGGGGGCGGGGGAGCTTTCTTT,CASSSLLGGGGAFF
-,13,-,TRBV11-1,TRBJ2-7,TGTGCCAGCAGCCTAGGTTGGGTCCAGGAGCAGTACTTC,CASSLGWVQEQYF
TRBD2,16,-,TRBV7-9,TRBJ2-5,TGTGCCAGCAGCTTAAGAGGGGCTAGCGGGAGGGAGACCCAGTACTTC,CASSLRGASGRETQYF
-,14,-,TRBV28,TRBJ2-7,TGTGCCAGCAGTCAGGTGGCTCCATCCTACGAGCAGTACTTC,CASSQVAPSYEQYF
TRBD1,15,-,TRBV6-6,TRBJ1-4,TGTGCCAGCAGCCAGAGCAGGGGGCGGGATGAAAAACTGTTTTTT,CASSQSRGRDEKLFF
-,15,-,TRBV5-1,TRBJ2-2,TGCGCCAGCAGCACCCTACAGGGAGGTACCGGGGAGCTGTTTTTT,CASSTLQGGTGELFF
-,15,-,TRBV7-2,TRBJ2-1,TGTGCCAGCAGCTTGGCAGGGACCTCCTACAATGAGCAGTTCTTC,CASSLAGTSYNEQFF
TRBD2,14,once,TRBV19,TRBJ2-3,TGTGCCAGTAGTGGTAGCGGGGGCACAGATACGCAGTATTTT,CASSGSGGTDTQYF
-,14,-,TRBV6-5,TRBJ1-1,TGTGCCAGCAGTTACTCGAGGGCGATCACTGAAGCTTTCTTT,CASSYSRAITEAFF
-,14,once,TRBV6-6,TRBJ2-5,TGTGCCAGCAGTTACGGGGCTAGCGAGGAGACCCAGTACTTC,CASSYGASEETQYF
-,17,-,TRBV15,TRBJ2-7,TGTGCCACCAGCAGAGATCTCACGGACAAAGGCACCTACGAGCAGTACTTC,CATSRDLTDKGTYEQYF
TRBD1,14,-,TRBV7-9,TRBJ2-3,TGTGCCAGCAGCCAAGACAGGGGTGCAGATACGCAGTATTTT,CASSQDRGADTQYF
-,14,-,TRBV6-1,TRBJ2-5,TGTGCCAGCAGTGAATGGGAGTACCAAGAGACCCAGTACTTC,CASSEWEYQETQYF
TRBD2,15,-,TRBV30,TRBJ2-3,TGTGCCTGGACCCGACTAGCGGGGGCCACAGATACGCAGTATTTT,CAWTRLAGATDTQYF
TRBD1,16,-,TRBV19,TRBJ1-3,TGTGCCAGTAGTACCAGACAGGGACACTCTGGAAACACCATATATTTT,CASSTRQGHSGNTIYF
-,15,-,TRBV5-1,TRBJ2-1,TGCGCCAGCCGACGCCCCCTCTCGATGGGCAATGAGCAGTTCTTC,CASRRPLSMGNEQFF
-,16,-,TRBV9,TRBJ2-6,TGTGCCAGCAGCTCCCATGCGTTATCCGGGGCCAACGTCCTGACTTTC,CASSSHALSGANVLTF
-,15,once,TRBV9,TRBJ2-7,TGTGCCAGCAGCGTGATTGGAGGGAGTTCGAGCGAGCAGTACTTC,CASSVIGGSSSEQYF
-,16,-,TRBV21-1,TRBJ2-2,TGTGCCAGCAGCTCAGGGAGAGCGGACTTCACCGGGGAGCTGTTTTTT,CASSSGRADFTGELFF
-,14,-,TRBV11-3,TRBJ2-5,TGTGCCAGCAGCTCGCGGGGCTCCCAAGAGACCCAGTACTTC,CASSSRGSQETQYF
TRBD1,13,once,TRBV10-3,TRBJ2-3,TGTGCCATCATGGGACAGGGGACAGATACGCAGTATTTT,CAIMGQGTDTQYF
TRBD2,16,once,TRBV7-9,TRBJ2-3,TGTGCCAGCAGCTCGACTAGCGGGATGAGCACAGATACGCAGTATTTT,CASSSTSGMSTDTQYF
TRBD1,13,-,TRBV28,TRBJ1-2,TGTGCCAGCAGTTTAGGGACAGGGTATGGCTACACCTTC,CASSLGTGYGYTF
TRBD2,16,-,TRBV7-9,TRBJ2-2,TGTGCCAGCAGCTCTCGACTAGCGGGAGACACCGGGGAGCTGTTTTTT,CASSSRLAGDTGELFF
-,14,-,TRBV10-3,TRBJ1-3,TGTGCCATCAGTGAAGCGGAGAGGGGAAACACCATATATTTT,CAISEAERGNTIYF
-,11,-,TRBV2,TRBJ2-7,TGTGCCAGCATGAGGAGTCTGGAGCAGTACTTC,CASMRSLEQYF
TRBD1,15,-,TRBV5-1,TRBJ2-3,TGCGCCAGCAGTCGGAACGGACAGGGAACAGATACGCAGTATTTT,CASSRNGQGTDTQYF
-,14,once,TRBV5-1,TRBJ2-1,TGCGCCAGCAGCTTATACGAGTCCTACAATGAGCAGTTCTTC,CASSLYESYNEQFF
TRBD2,18,-,TRBV25-1,TRBJ2-3,TGTGCCAGCAGTGAGGGGACTAGCGGGAGGGCCCTCACAGATACGCAGTATTTT,CASSEGTSGRALTDTQYF
TRBD1,14,-,TRBV6-5,TRBJ2-7,TGTGCCAGCAGGCCGGGACAGGGGGCGCGTGAGCAGTACTTC,CASRPGQGAREQYF
-,15,-,TRBV6-5,TRBJ1-5,TGTGCCAGCAGTTACTCGGCAGTCGGGAATCAGCCCCAGCATTTT,CASSYSAVGNQPQHF
TRBD1,13,-,TRBV6-6,TRBJ1-1,TGTGCCAGCACCGGACAGGCGAACACTGAAGCTTTCTTT,CASTGQANTEAFF